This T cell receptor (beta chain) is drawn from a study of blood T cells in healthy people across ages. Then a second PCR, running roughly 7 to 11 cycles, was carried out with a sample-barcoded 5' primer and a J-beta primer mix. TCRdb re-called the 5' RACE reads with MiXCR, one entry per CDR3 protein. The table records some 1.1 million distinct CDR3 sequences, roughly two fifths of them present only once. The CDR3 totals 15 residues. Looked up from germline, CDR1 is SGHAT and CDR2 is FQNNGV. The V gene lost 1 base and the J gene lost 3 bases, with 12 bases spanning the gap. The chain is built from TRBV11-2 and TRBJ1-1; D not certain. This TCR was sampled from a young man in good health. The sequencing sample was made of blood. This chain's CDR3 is CASSLGRGRDTEAFF. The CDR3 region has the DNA TGTGCCAGCAGCTTAGGTCGGGGTAGGGACACTGAAGCTTTCTTT.